This TCR beta chain emerged from a study of shared clonotypes between healthy human individuals. About 83 million PBMCs served as the genomic DNA source for unsorted samples. Approximately 270 ng DNA, tens of thousands of T cell genomes, went into unsorted PBMC replicate PCRs. Ten immunoSEQ deep assay plates served to sequence unsorted PBMC DNA. Clones were read by immunoSEQ multiplex PCR, and TCRdb kept only the in-frame ones, dropping some. The table includes about 490,000 clones, roughly 80% detected once. Study-level results: Exclusively blood specimens were collected; tissue repertoires likely differ.

Concerning this clone itself: Its matching antigen is unknown.

Trimming shortened V by 1 base and J by 2 bases, and 18 bases separated the two germline ends. CDR1 and CDR2 from the germline V gene are KGHSH and LQKENI. The length of the CDR3 is 17 residues. Material: PBMCs. The TCR originated in a woman aged 40 to 55 in good health. Some clones in this sample may be carry-over from other donors' samples. The chain links TRBV18 to TRBJ2-7; D is perhaps TRBD2 (5 bases). Here the CDR3 DNA reads TGTGCCAGCTCACCACGTCTCGTGTCGAAGAGGGCCTACGAGCAGTACTTC. Amino acid sequence: CASSPRLVSKRAYEQYF.